This is a list of T cell receptor beta chains from one sample in a study of regulatory T cells in long-lasting Graves disease. Using its own MiXCR run on the multiplex PCR reads, TCRdb lists one record per CDR3 protein. The sample has roughly 360,000 distinct CDR3 sequences, over 9.5% seen once; the top ten hold about 19%. These sequences were also reported in another study, on T cells in Graves' hyperthyroidism and ophthalmopathy.

This sample comprised peripheral blood mononuclear cells (PBMCs), obtained at new diagnosis, from a patient treated with antithyroid drugs. The receptors originated from a woman aged 18-35 years with Graves disease. The CDR3 runs from the conserved cysteine through the conserved F or W. Each record gives: D gene, clone size, J gene, V gene, CDR3 DNA, CDR3 protein. D genes are given only for firm matches. Clone size is stated in some rows and not others, as once, few, many or a class when expanded.

>-|few|TRBJ1-2|TRBV20-1
TGCAGTGCTTTAGTGGGACGTGGCTACACCTTC
CSALVGRGYTF
>-|many|TRBJ2-1|TRBV5-4
TGTGCCAGCAGCTTGGCGGGCCCTCATGTGGAGCAGTTCTTC
CASSLAGPHVEQFF
>-|few|TRBJ1-5|TRBV6-1
TGTGCCAGCAGACTTACAGTCGGGGGCTCGTTTAGCAATCAGCCCCAGCATTTT
CASRLTVGGSFSNQPQHF
>TRBD2|many|TRBJ2-1|TRBV7-2
TGTGCCAGCAGCTTAGGTAGCGGGAGAGGACTCAATGAGCAGTTCTTC
CASSLGSGRGLNEQFF
>TRBD2|-|TRBJ2-1|TRBV4-3
TGCGCCAGCAGCCAAGCGGGAGCGGGAGGGCCGAATGAGCAGTTCTTC
CASSQAGAGGPNEQFF
>-|-|TRBJ1-1|TRBV7-2
TGTGCCAGCAGCTTAGCGGGTTCGAACACTGAAGCTTTCTTT
CASSLAGSNTEAFF
>-|-|TRBJ2-5|TRBV5-5
TGTGCCAGCAGCTTTCTTTCACGGGAGACCCAGCACTTC
CASSFLSRETQHF
>TRBD1|-|TRBJ2-5|TRBV24-1
TGTGCCACCAGTGCCACTGACAGGGCCCAAGAGACCCAGTGCTTC
CATSATDRAQETQCF
>-|many|TRBJ2-7|TRBV12-3/TRBV12-4
TGTGCCAGCAGAGGGGCGCGGCACGAGCAGTACTTC
CASRGARHEQYF
>-|-|TRBJ1-1|TRBV4-1
TGCGCCAGCAGCCAGGGTATTGACACTGAAGCTTTCTTT
CASSQGIDTEAFF
>-|few|TRBJ1-6|TRBV20-1
TGCAGTGCTAGAGATCTTGGCGGAAATTCACCCCTCCACTTT
CSARDLGGNSPLHF
>-|few|TRBJ1-6|TRBV20-1
TGCAGTACGCAGCCGAATAATTATAATTCACCCCTCCACTTT
CSTQPNNYNSPLHF